The sequence of this T cell receptor (beta chain) was determined in a study of blood T cell repertoires in COVID-19. Under the authors' procedure: Amplification of reference gene primers was used by the study to estimate nucleated cell counts. Using immunoSEQ multiplex PCR, the repertoire was profiled, and TCRdb retains in-frame clones only, with some absent. For V, J and clone size, that table is used; D and trimming come from the DNA. This sample carries around 220,000 clones, about 80% of them seen once, and the ten largest clones take more than 4.5%. This receptor was obtained from a woman of 80 years or more with active or convalescent COVID-19. What was sequenced was peripheral blood.

CDR3 amino acids: CASSPRLADSYNEQFF. The CDR3 coding sequence is TGTGCCAGCAGCCCCCGACTAGCGGATTCCTACAATGAGCAGTTCTTC. The chain joins TRBV3-1 (or the pseudogene TRBV3-2) to TRBJ2-1; 9 bases line up with TRBD2. J lost 1 base, V lost 4 bases, and 5 bases had no gene match. This CDR3 region has 16 residues. The germline V gene encodes CDR1 LGHDT and CDR2 YNNKEL (reference sequence).